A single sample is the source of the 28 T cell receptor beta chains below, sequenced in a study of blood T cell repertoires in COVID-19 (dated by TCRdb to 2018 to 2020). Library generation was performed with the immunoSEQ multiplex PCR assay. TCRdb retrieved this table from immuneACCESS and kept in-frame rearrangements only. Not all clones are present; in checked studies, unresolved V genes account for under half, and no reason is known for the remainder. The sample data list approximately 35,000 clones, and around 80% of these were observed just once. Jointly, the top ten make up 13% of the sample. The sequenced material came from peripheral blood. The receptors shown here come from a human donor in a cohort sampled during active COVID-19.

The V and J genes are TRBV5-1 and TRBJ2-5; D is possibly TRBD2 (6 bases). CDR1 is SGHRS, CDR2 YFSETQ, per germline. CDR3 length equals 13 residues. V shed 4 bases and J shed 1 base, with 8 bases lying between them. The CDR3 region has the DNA TGCGCCAGCAGCACGACTAGCCAAGAGACCCAGTACTTC. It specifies CASSTTSQETQYF.

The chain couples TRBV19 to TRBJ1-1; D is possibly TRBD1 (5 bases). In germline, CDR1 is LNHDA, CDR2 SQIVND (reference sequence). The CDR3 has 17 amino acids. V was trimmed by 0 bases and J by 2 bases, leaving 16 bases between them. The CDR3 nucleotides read TGTGCCAGTAGTATAGATGGTGTTCCGGGACTTAACACTGAAGCTTTCTTT. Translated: CASSIDGVPGLNTEAFF.

The CDR3 nucleotides are TGTGCCAGCAGTGACCCAGGGGGCCGGGAGACCCAGTACTTC. Translating it yields CASSDPGGRETQYF. The chain couples TRBV6-6 to TRBJ2-5; 8 nucleotides agree with TRBD1. J was trimmed by 5 bases and V by 5 bases; bases with no gene match: 7. Germline V gives CDR1 MNHNY, CDR2 SVGAGI (reference sequence). This CDR3 has 14 amino acids.

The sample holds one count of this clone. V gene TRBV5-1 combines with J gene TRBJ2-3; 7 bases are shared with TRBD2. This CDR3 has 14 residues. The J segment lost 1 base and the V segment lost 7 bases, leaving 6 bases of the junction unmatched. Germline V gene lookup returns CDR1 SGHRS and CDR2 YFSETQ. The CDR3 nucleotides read TGCGCCAGCTCGTTGGCGGGGGGCACAGATACGCAGTATTTT. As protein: CASSLAGGTDTQYF.

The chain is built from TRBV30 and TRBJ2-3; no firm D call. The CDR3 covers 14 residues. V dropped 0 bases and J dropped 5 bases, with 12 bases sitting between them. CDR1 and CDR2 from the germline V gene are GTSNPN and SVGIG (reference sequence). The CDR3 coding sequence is TGTGCCTGGAGTGTATACAGTTCAGGAGATACGCAGTATTTT. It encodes CAWSVYSSGDTQYF. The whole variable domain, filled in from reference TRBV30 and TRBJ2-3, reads SQTIHQWPATLVQPVGSPLSLECTVEGTSNPNLYWYRQAAGRGLQLLFYSVGIGQISSEVPQNLSASRPQDRQFILSSKKLLLSDSGFYLCAWSVYSSGDTQYFGPGTRLTVL.

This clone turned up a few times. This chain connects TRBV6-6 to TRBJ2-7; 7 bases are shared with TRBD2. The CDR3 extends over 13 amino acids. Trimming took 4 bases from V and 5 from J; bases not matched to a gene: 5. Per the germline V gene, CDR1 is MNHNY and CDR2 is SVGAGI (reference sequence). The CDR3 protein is CASSWGGSDEQYF. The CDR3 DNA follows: TGTGCCAGCAGTTGGGGCGGGAGCGACGAGCAGTACTTC.

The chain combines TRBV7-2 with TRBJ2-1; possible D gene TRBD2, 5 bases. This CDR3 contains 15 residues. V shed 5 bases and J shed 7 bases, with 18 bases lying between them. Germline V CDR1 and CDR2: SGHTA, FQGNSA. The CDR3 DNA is TGTGCCAGCAGCCATCCCCGGGGTGTGGTTAATGAGCAGTTCTTC. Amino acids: CASSHPRGVVNEQFF.

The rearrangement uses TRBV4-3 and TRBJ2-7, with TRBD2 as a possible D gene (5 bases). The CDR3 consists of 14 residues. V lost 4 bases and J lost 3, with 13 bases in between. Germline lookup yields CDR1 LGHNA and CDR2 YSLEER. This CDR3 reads CASSPHRGNYEQYF. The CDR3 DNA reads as TGCGCCAGCAGCCCCCATAGAGGGAACTACGAGCAGTACTTC.

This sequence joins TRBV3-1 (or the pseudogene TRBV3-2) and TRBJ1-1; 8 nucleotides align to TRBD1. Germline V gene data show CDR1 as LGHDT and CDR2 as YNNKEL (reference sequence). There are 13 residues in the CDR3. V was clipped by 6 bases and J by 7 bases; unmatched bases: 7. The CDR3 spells CASRSPGTGEAFF. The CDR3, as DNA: TGTGCCAGCAGGTCTCCCGGGACAGGTGAAGCTTTCTTT.

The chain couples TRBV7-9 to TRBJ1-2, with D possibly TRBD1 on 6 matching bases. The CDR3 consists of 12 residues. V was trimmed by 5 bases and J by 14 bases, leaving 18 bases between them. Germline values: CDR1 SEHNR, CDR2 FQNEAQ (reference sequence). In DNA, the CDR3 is TGTGCCAGCAGCCCCGGGGGGGCCTCGGTTACCTTC. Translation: CASSPGGASVTF.

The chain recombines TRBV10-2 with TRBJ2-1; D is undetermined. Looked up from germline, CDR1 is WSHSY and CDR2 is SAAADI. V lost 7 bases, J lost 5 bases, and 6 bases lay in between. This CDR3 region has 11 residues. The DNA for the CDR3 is TGCGCCAGCATGTCGGACAATGAGCAGTTCTTC. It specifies CASMSDNEQFF.

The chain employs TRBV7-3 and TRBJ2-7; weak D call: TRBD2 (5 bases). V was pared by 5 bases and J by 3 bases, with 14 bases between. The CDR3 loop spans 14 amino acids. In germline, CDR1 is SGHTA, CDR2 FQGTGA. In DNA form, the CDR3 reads TGTGCCAGCAGCAAAGTAGGCGGAGGCTACGAGCAGTACTTC. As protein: CASSKVGGGYEQYF. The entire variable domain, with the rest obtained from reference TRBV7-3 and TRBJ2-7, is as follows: GAGVSQTPSNKVTEKGKYVELRCDPISGHTALYWYRQSLGQGPEFLIYFQGTGAADDSGLPNDRFFAVRPEGSVSTLKIQRTERGDSAVYLCASSKVGGGYEQYFGPGTRLTVT.

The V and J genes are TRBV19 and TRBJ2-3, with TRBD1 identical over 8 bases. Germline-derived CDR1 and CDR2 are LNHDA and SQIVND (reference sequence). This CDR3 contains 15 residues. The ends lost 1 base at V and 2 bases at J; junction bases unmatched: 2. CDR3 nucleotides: TGTGCCAGTAGTATAGGGGACAGGATCACAGATACGCAGTATTTT. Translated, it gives CASSIGDRITDTQYF.

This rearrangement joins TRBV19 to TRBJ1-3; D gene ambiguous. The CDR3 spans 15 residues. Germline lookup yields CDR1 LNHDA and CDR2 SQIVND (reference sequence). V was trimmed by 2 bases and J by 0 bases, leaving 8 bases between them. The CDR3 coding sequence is TGTGCCAGTAGTATACCCAGGATCTCTGGAAACACCATATATTTT. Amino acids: CASSIPRISGNTIYF.

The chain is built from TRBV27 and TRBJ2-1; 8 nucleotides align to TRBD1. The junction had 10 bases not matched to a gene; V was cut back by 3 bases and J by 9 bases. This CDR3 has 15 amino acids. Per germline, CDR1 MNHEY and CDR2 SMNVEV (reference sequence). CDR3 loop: CASSFYSGGGPEQFF. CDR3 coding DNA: TGTGCCAGCAGTTTCTACTCAGGGGGCGGGCCTGAGCAGTTCTTC.

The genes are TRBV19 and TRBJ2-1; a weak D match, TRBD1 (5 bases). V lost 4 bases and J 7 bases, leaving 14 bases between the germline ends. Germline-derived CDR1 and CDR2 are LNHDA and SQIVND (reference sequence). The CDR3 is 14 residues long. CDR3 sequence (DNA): TGTGCCAGTAGTACCCTCAGGGCCATGAATGAGCAGTTCTTC. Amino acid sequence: CASSTLRAMNEQFF.

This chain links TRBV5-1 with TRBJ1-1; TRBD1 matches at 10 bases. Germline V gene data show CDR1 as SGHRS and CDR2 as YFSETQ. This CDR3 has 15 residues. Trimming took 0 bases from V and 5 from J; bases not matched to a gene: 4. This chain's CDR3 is CASSLGTGGGTEAFF. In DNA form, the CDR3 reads TGCGCCAGCAGCTTGGGGACAGGGGGAGGAACTGAAGCTTTCTTT.

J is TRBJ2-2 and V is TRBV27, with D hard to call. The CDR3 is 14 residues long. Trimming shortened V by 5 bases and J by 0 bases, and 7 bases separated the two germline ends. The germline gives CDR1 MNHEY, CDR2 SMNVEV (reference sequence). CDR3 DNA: TGTGCCAGCAGTCACAACCCGAACACCGGGGAGCTGTTTTTT. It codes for CASSHNPNTGELFF.

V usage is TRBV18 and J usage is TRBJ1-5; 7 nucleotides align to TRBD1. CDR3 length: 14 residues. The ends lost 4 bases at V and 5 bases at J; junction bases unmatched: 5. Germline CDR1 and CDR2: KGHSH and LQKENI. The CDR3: CASSRQGRDQPQHF. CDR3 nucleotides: TGTGCCAGCTCACGACAGGGAAGGGATCAGCCCCAGCATTTT.

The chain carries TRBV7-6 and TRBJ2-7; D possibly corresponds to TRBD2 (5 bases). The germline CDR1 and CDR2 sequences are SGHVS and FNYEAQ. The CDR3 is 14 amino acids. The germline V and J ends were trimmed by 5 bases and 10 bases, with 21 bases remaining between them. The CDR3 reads CASSPTVADYVQYF. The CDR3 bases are TGTGCCAGCAGCCCCACGGTCGCTGACTACGTCCAGTACTTC.

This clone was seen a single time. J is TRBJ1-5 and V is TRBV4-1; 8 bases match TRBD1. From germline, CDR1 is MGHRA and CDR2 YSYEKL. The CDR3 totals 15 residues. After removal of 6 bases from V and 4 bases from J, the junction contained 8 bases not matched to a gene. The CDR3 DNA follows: TGCGCCAGCAGTACCCAGGGGGCGCGGAATCAGCCCCAGCATTTT. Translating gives CASSTQGARNQPQHF.

CDR3 nucleotide sequence: TGTGCCAGTAGTATGATGGGGTTTAGGGCCAGAGGGGGCTACACCTTC. It codes for CASSMMGFRARGGYTF. This chain joins TRBV19 and TRBJ1-2; no clear D. Looked up from germline, CDR1 is LNHDA and CDR2 is SQIVND (reference sequence). CDR3 length: 16 amino acids. With 3 bases removed from V and 8 bases from J, the gap between germline ends came to 22 bases.

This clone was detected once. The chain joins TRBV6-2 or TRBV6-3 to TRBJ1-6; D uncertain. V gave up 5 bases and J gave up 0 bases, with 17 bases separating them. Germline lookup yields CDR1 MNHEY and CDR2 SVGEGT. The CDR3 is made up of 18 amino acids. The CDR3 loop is CASSLPHYSSSYNSPLHF. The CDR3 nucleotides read TGTGCCAGCAGTCTACCCCACTATTCGAGCTCCTATAATTCACCCCTCCACTTT.

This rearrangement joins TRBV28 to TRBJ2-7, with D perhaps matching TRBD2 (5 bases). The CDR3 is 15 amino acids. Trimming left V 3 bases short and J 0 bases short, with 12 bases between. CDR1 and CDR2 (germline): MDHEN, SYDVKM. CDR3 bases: TGTGCCAGCAGTTTGTCCTCCGGAGGCTCCTACGAGCAGTACTTC. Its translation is CASSLSSGGSYEQYF.

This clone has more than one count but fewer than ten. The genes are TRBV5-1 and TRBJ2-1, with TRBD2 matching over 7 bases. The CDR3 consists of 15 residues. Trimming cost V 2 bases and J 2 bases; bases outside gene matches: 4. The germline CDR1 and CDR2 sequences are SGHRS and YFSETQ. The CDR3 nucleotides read TGCGCCAGCAGCTTAGGAGCGGGGCCCTACAATGAGCAGTTCTTC. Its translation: CASSLGAGPYNEQFF.

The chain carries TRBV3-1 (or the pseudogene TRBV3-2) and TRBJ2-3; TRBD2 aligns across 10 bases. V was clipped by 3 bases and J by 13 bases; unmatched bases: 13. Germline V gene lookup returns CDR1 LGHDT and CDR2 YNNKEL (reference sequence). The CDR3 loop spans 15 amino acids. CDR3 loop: CASSHNLAGGQNKYF. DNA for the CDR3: TGTGCCAGCAGCCACAATTTAGCGGGGGGTCAGAACAAGTATTTT.

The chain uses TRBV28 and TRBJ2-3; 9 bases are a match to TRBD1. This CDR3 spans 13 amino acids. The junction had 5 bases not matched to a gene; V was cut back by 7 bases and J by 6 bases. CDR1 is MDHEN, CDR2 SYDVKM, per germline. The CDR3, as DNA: TGTGCCAGCAATTACAGGGGGCGGGATACGCAGTATTTT. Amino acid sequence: CASNYRGRDTQYF.

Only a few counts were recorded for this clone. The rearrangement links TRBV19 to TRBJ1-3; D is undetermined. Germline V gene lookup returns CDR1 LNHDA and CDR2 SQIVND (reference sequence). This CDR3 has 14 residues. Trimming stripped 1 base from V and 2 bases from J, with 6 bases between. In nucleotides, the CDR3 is TGTGCCAGTAGTATAGGCGGGGCTGGAAACACCATATATTTT. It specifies CASSIGGAGNTIYF.